The rows below give T cell receptor beta chains drawn from one sample of a study of blood T cells in healthy people across ages. TCRdb analysed the 5' RACE reads with MiXCR anew, one entry per CDR3 protein. This sample has about 640,000 distinct CDR3 sequences, with around three fifths found just once. The sequenced material came from blood. Receptors originate from a man aged 55 to 69 in good health. CDR3s include the opening cysteine and the closing phenylalanine or tryptophan. A D gene is named only where the DNA matches it firmly. Clone size, where shown, is once, few, many, or a class for clones that have expanded.

DNA	CDR3	size	D	J	V
TGTGCCAGCAGTTTGGAAACAGGGTTGGGTGAAGCTTTCTTT	CASSLETGLGEAFF	NA	NA	TRBJ1-1	TRBV12-3/TRBV12-4
TGTGCCAGCAGTTCCGTCATCGGGTCACCCCTCCACTTT	CASSSVIGSPLHF	few	NA	TRBJ1-6	TRBV12-3/TRBV12-4
TGTGCCAGCAGCCAAGATTCAGGGAAGGACACTGAAGCTTTCTTT	CASSQDSGKDTEAFF	NA	NA	TRBJ1-1	TRBV3-1
TGTGCCTGGAACCCTCCAGGCACCTATGGCTACACCTTT	CAWNPPGTYGYTF	NA	NA	TRBJ1-2	TRBV30
TGTGCCAGCAGTCAAGGGGGGATTCAGCCCCAGCATTTT	CASSQGGIQPQHF	NA	NA	TRBJ1-5	TRBV6-6
TGTGCCAGTGAACCTATGATCTCCTACAATGAGCAGTTCTTC	CASEPMISYNEQFF	few	NA	TRBJ2-1	TRBV5-5
TGCGCCAGCAGCCCCCTGTGGGACTACTCCTACAATGAGCAGTTCTTC	CASSPLWDYSYNEQFF	many	TRBD2	TRBJ2-1	TRBV5-1
TGCAGCGTTGGACAGACCTACGAGCAGTACTTC	CSVGQTYEQYF	NA	NA	TRBJ2-7	TRBV29-1
TGCGCCAGCAGGGTAGGCTGGAATCAGCCCCAGCATTTT	CASRVGWNQPQHF	NA	NA	TRBJ1-5	TRBV5-1
TGCAGCGCCCGACAGGGGCAGGATGGCTACACCTTC	CSARQGQDGYTF	NA	TRBD1	TRBJ1-2	TRBV29-1
TGTGCCAGCAGTGTTCTACTTCGGCTGGGCCAGTACTTC	CASSVLLRLGQYF	NA	NA	TRBJ2-5	TRBV2
TGTGCCAATGGACAGGGGGCCGGCTACGAGCAGTACTTC	CANGQGAGYEQYF	NA	TRBD1	TRBJ2-7	TRBV2
TGTGCCAGCAGGCCCCGACAGGGTTATAATTCACCCCTCCACTTT	CASRPRQGYNSPLHF	NA	TRBD1	TRBJ1-6	TRBV12-3/TRBV12-4
TGCAGTGCTTCCCGGGACCAAGCGGGGGAGCAGTACTTC	CSASRDQAGEQYF	NA	TRBD2	TRBJ2-4	TRBV20-1
TGTGCCACCAAATACGAGGGGACACTAACAACTAATGAAAAACTGTTTTTT	CATKYEGTLTTNEKLFF	NA	NA	TRBJ1-4	TRBV6-1
TGCAGCGTTGTTATGGGGGGGGGCCCAAATGAGCAGTTCTTC	CSVVMGGGPNEQFF	NA	NA	TRBJ2-1	TRBV29-1
TGCAGTGCGAGACTCGGGGCCTCCTACGAGCAGTACTTC	CSARLGASYEQYF	few	NA	TRBJ2-7	TRBV20-1
TGTGCCATCAGCCAGGGACTTACAAGGACCCAGTACTTC	CAISQGLTRTQYF	NA	NA	TRBJ2-5	TRBV10-3